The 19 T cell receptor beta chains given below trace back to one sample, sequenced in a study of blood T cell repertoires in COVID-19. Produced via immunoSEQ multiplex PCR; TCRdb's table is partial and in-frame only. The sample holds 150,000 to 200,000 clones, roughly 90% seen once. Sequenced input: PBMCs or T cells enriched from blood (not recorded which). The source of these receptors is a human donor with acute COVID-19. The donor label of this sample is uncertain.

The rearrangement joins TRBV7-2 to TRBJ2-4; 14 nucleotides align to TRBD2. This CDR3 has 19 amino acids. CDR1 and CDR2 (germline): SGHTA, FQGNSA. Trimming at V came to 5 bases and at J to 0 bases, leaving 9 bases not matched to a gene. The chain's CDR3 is CASSPSGTSGGVAKNIQYF. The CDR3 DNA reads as TGTGCCAGCAGCCCAAGCGGGACTAGCGGGGGAGTAGCCAAAAACATTCAGTACTTC. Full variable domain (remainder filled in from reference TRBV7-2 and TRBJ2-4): GAGVSQSPSNKVTEKGKDVELRCDPISGHTALYWYRQSLGQGLEFLIYFQGNSAPDKSGLPSDRFSAERTGGSVSTLTIQRTQQEDSAVYLCASSPSGTSGGVAKNIQYFGAGTRLSVL.

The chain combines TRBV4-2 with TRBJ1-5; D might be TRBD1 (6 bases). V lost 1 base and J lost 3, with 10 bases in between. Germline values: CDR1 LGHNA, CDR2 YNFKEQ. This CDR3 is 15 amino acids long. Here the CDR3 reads CASSQGGPNNQPQHF. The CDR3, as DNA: TGTGCCAGCAGCCAAGGGGGGCCGAACAATCAGCCCCAGCATTTT.

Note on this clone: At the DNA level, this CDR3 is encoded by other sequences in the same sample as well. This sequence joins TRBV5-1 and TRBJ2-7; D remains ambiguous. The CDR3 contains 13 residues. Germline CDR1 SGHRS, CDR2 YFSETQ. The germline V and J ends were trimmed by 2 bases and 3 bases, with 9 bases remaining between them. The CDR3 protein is CASSLARGYEQYF. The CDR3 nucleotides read TGCGCCAGCAGCTTAGCCAGAGGCTACGAGCAGTACTTC.

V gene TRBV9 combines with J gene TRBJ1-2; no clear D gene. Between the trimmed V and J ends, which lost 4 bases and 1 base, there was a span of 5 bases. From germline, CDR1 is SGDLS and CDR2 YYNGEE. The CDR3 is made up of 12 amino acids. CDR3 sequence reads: CASSSSNYGYTF. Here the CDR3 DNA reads TGTGCCAGCAGCTCTAGTAACTATGGCTACACCTTC.

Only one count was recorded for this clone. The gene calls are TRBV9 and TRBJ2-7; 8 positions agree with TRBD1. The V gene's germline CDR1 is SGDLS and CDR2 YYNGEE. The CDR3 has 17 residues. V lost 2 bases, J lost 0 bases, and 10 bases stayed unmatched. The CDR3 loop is CASSVGTGPGNSYEQYF. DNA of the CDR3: TGTGCCAGCAGCGTGGGGACAGGTCCGGGGAACTCCTACGAGCAGTACTTC.

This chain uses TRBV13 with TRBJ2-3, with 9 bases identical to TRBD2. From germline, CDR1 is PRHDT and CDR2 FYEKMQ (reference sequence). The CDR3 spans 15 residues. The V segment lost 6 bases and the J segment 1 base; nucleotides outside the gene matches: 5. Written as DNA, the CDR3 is TGTGCCAGCAGGGAAGCGGGGGGCCGCACAGATACGCAGTATTTT. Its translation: CASREAGGRTDTQYF.

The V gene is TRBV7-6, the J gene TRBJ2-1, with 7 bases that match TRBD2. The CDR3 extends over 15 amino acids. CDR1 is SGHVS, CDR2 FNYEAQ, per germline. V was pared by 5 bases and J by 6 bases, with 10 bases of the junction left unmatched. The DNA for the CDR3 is TGTGCCAGCAGCCCGCTAGCGGCCGGGGGCAATGAGCAGTTCTTC. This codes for CASSPLAAGGNEQFF.

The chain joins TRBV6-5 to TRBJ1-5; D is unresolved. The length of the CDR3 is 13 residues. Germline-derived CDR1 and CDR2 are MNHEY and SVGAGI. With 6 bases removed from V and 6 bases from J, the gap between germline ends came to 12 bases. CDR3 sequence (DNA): TGTGCCAGCAGCTCAGGTTTTAGTCAGCCCCAGCATTTT. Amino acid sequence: CASSSGFSQPQHF.

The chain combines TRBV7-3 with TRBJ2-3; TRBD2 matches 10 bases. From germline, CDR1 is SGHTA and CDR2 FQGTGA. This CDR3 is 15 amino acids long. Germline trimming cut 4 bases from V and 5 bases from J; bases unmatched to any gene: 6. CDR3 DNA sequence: TGTGCCAGCAGCTCAACTAGCGGGGAGGGAGATACGCAGTATTTT. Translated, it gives CASSSTSGEGDTQYF.

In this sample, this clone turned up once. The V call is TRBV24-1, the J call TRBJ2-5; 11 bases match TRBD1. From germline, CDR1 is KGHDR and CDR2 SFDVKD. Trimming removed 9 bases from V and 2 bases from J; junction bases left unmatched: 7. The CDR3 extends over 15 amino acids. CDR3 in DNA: TGTGCCACCGCCCCGGGACAGGGGGTTCAAGAGACCCAGTACTTC. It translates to CATAPGQGVQETQYF.

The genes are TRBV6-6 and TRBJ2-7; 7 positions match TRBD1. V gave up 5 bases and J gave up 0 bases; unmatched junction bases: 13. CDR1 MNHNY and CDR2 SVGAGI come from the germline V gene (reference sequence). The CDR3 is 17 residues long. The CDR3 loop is CASSPGTALTDSYEQYF. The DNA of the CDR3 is TGTGCCAGCAGTCCCGGGACAGCCCTAACGGACTCCTACGAGCAGTACTTC.

CDR3 DNA sequence: TGTGCCATCAGTGATGATCCCAGTGATACGCAGTATTTT. As protein: CAISDDPSDTQYF. This chain joins TRBV10-3 and TRBJ2-3; D is undetermined. Trimming cost V 3 bases and J 6 bases, with 10 bases left between them. The CDR3 contains 13 residues. Germline lookup yields CDR1 ENHRY and CDR2 SYGVKD.

This CDR3 is CASSLNSRGTEAFF. CDR3 nucleotide sequence: TGTGCCAGCAGCTTAAACTCCCGGGGCACTGAAGCTTTCTTT. The chain couples TRBV11-3 to TRBJ1-1; D call uncertain. Trimming shortened V by 2 bases and J by 4 bases, and 11 bases separated the two germline ends. Germline assignment: CDR1 SGHNT and CDR2 YENEEA. The CDR3 totals 14 residues.

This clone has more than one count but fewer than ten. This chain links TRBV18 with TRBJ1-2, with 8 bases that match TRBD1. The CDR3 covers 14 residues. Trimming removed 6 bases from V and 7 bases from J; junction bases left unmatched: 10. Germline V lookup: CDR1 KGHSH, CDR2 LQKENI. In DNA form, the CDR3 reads TGTGCCAGCTCCCGACAGGGGACATCAAGTGGCTACACCTTC. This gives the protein CASSRQGTSSGYTF.

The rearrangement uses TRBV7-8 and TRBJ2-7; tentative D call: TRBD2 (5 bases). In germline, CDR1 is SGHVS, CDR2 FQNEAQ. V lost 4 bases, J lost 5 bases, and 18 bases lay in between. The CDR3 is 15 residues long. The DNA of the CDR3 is TGTGCCAGCAGCTACGGCAGAGGGTCCGGCGACGAGCAGTACTTC. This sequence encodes CASSYGRGSGDEQYF.

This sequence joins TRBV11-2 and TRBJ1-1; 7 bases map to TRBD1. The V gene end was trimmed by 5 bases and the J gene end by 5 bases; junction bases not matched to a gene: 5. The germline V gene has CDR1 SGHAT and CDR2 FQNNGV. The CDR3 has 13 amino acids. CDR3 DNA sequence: TGTGCCAGCAGCCTGACAGGGTGGACTGAAGCTTTCTTT. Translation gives CASSLTGWTEAFF.

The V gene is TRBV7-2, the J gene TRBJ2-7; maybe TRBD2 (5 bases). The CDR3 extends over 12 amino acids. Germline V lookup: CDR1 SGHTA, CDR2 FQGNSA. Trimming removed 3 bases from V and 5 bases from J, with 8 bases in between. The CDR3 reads CASSFWGDEQYF. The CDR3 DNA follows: TGTGCCAGCAGCTTTTGGGGAGACGAGCAGTACTTC.

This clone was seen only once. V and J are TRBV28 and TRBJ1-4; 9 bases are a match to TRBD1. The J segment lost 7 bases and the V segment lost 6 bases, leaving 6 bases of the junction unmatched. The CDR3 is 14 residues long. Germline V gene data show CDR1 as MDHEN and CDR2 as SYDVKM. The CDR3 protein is CASSPQGAFEKLFF. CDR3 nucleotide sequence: TGTGCCAGCAGCCCACAGGGGGCCTTTGAAAAACTGTTTTTT.

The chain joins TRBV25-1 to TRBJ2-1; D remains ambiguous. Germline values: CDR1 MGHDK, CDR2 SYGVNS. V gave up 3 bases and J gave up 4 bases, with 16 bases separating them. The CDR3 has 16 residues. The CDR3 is CASSDTANTVYNEQFF. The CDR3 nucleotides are TGTGCCAGCAGTGATACAGCAAATACAGTATACAATGAGCAGTTCTTC. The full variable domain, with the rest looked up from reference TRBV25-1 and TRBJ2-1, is EADIYQTPRYLVIGTGKKITLECSQTMGHDKMYWYQQDPGMELHLIHYSYGVNSTEKGDLSSESTVSRIRTEHFPLTLESARPSHTSQYLCASSDTANTVYNEQFFGPGTRLTVL.